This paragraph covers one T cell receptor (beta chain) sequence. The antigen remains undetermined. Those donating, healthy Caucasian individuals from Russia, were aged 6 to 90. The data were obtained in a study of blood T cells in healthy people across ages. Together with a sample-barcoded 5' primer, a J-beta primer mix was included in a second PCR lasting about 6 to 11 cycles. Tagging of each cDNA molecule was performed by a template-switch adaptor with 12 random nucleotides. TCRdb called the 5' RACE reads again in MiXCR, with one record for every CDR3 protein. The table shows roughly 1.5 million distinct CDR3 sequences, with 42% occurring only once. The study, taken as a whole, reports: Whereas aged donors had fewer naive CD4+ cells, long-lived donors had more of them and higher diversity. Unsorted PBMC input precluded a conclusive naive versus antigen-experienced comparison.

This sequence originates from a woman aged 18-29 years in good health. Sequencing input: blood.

The CDR3 loop is CATSRGKWNEQFF. The CDR3 region has the DNA TGTGCCACCAGCAGAGGCAAGTGGAATGAGCAGTTCTTC. This rearrangement joins TRBV15 to TRBJ2-1, with no clear D. The germline CDR1 and CDR2 sequences are LNHNV and YYDKDF (reference sequence). The V end lost 1 base, the J end lost 7 bases, and 8 bases lay between the germline ends. The CDR3 runs 13 residues.